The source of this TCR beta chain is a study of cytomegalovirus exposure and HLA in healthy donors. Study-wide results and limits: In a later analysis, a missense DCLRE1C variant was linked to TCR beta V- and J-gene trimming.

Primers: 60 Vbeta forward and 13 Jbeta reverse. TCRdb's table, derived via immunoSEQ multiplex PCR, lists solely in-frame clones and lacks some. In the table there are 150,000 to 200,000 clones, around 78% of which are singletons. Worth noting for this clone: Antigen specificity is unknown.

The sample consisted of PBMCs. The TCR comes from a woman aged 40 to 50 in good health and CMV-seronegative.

CDR3 loop: CASSFLDGRGGTEAFF. The CDR3 nucleotides read TGTGCCAGCAGTTTCCTGGACGGCCGAGGAGGGACTGAAGCTTTCTTT. The chain combines TRBV28 with TRBJ1-1; D ambiguous. Germline V gene sequence: CDR1 MDHEN, CDR2 SYDVKM. Trimming pared 3 bases from V and 5 bases from J, leaving 19 bases between. The length of the CDR3 is 16 residues.